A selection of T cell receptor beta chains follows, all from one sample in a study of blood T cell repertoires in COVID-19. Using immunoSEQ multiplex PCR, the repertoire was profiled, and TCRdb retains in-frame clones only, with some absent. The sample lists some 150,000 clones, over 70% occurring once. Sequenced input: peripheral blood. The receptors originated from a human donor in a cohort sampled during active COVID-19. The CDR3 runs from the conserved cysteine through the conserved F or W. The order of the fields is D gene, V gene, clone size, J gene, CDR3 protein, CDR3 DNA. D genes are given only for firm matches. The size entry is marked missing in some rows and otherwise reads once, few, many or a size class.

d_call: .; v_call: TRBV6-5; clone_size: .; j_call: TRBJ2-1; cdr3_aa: CASPRGTGSYNEQFF; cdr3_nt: TGTGCCAGCCCCAGGGGCACAGGCTCCTACAATGAGCAGTTCTTC
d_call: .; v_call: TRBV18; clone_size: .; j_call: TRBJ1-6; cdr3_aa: CASSQEVHNSPLHF; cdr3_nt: TGTGCCAGCTCACAGGAGGTGCACAATTCACCCCTCCACTTT
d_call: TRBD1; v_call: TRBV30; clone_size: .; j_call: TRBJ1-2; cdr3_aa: CAWSVPPGGAGGYTF; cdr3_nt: TGTGCCTGGAGTGTACCCCCAGGGGGCGCAGGGGGCTACACCTTC
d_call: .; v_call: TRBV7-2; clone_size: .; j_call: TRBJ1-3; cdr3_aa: CASSSTVSGNTIYF; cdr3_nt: TGTGCCAGCAGCTCGACAGTGTCTGGAAACACCATATATTTT
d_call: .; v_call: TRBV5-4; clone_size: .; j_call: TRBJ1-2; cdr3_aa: CASTQGREFMDGYTF; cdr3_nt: TGTGCCAGCACCCAGGGGAGGGAGTTCATGGATGGCTACACCTTC
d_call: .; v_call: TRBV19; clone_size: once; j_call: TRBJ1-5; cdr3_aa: CASSINVAGNQPQHF; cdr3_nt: TGTGCCAGTAGTATAAATGTCGCAGGGAATCAGCCCCAGCATTTT
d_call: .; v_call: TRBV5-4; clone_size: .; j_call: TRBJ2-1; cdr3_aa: CASSEPGQSSYNEQFF; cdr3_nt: TGTGCCAGCAGTGAACCTGGACAGTCCTCCTACAATGAGCAGTTCTTC
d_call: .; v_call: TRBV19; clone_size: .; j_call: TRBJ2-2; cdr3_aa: CASRERAWDFTGELFF; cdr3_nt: TGTGCCAGTAGGGAAAGGGCCTGGGACTTCACCGGGGAGCTGTTTTTT
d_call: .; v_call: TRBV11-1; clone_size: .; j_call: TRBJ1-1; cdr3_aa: CASSFRDRMGAFF; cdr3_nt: TGTGCCAGCAGCTTTCGCGACAGGATGGGAGCTTTCTTT
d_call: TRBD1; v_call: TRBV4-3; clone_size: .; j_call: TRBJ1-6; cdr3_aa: CASSQGDSFNSPLHF; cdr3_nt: TGCGCCAGCAGCCAAGGGGACAGCTTTAATTCACCCCTCCACTTT
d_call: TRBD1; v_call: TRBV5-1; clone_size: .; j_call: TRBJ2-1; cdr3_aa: CASSLTGQYNEQFF; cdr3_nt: TGCGCCAGCAGCTTGACGGGACAGTACAATGAGCAGTTCTTC
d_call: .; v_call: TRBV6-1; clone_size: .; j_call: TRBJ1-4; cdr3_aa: CASSAYSTGFNEKLFF; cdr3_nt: TGTGCCAGCAGTGCGTATTCGACAGGTTTTAATGAAAAACTGTTTTTT
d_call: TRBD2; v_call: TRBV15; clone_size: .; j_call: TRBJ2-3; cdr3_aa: CATSRDLASGLSTDTQYF; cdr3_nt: TGTGCCACCAGCAGAGATCTCGCTAGCGGGCTTAGCACAGATACGCAGTATTTT
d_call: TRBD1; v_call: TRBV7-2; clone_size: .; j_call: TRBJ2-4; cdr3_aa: CASSARQGHSIQYF; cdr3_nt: TGTGCCAGCAGCGCCCGACAGGGGCACAGCATTCAGTACTTC
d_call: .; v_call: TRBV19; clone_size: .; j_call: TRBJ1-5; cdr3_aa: CASSIATLIDQPQHF; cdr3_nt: TGTGCCAGTAGTATTGCTACGCTCATTGATCAGCCCCAGCATTTT
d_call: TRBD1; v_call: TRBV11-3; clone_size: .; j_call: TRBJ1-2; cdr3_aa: CASSLTLRDSNNYGYTF; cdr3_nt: TGTGCCAGCAGCTTAACGCTCCGGGACAGTAATAACTATGGCTACACCTTC
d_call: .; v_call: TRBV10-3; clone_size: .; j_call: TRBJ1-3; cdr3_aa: CAISEGLARRGNTIYF; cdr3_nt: TGTGCCATCAGTGAAGGCTTGGCCCGCAGGGGAAACACCATATATTTT
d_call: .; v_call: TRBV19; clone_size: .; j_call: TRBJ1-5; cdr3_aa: CASTGGNQPQHF; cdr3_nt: TGTGCCAGTACAGGGGGCAATCAGCCCCAGCATTTT
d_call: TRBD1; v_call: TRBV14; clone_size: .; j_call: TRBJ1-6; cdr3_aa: CASSPTWDSRDPLHF; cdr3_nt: TGTGCCAGCAGTCCTACATGGGACAGTAGGGATCCCCTCCACTTT
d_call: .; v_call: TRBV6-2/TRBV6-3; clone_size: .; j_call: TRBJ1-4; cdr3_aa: CASSEGDENEKLFF; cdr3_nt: TGTGCCAGCAGTGAGGGGGATGAAAATGAAAAACTGTTTTTT
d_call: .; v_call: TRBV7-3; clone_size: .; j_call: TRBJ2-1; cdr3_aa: CASSSAASSYNEQFF; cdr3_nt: TGTGCCAGCAGCTCCGCTGCGAGCTCCTACAATGAGCAGTTCTTC
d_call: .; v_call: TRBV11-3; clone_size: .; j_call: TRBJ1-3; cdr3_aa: CASSGSGNTIYF; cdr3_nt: TGTGCCAGCTCCGGGTCTGGAAACACCATATATTTT
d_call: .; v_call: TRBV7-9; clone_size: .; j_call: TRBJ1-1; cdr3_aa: CASSFTGPTEAFF; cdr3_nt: TGTGCCAGCAGCTTTACAGGGCCCACTGAAGCTTTCTTT
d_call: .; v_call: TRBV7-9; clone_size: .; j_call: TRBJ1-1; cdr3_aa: CASSLGGANTEAFF; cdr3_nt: TGTGCCAGCAGCTTAGGGGGAGCTAACACTGAAGCTTTCTTT
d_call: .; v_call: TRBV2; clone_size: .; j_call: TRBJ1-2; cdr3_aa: CASSERTNYGYTF; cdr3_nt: TGTGCCAGCAGTGAAAGGACAAACTATGGCTACACCTTC
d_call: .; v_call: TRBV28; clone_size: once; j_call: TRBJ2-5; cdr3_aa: CASSYSYQETQYF; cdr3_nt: TGTGCCAGCAGTTACTCTTACCAAGAGACCCAGTACTTC
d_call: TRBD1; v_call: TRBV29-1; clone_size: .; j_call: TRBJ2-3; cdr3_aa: CSVGTGGTDTQYF; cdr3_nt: TGCAGCGTTGGGACAGGGGGGACGGATACGCAGTATTTT
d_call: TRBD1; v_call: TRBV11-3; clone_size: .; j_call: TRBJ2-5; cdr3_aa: CASSLGTGIQETQYF; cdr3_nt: TGTGCCAGCAGCTTGGGGACAGGGATTCAAGAGACCCAGTACTTC
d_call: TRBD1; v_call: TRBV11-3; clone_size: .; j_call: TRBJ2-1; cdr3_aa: CASSLDRQGYNEQFF; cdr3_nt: TGTGCCAGCAGCTTAGATCGACAGGGTTACAATGAGCAGTTCTTC
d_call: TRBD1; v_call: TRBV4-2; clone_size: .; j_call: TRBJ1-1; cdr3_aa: CASSQDDRGPEAFF; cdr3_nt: TGTGCCAGCAGCCAGGATGACAGGGGCCCTGAAGCTTTCTTT
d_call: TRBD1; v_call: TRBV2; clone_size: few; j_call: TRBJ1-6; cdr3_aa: CASSKWLGQDNSPLHF; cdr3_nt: TGTGCCAGCAGCAAGTGGTTGGGACAGGATAATTCACCCCTCCACTTT
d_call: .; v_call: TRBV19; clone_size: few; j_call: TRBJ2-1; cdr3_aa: CASRPWASNNEQFF; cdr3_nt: TGTGCCAGTAGACCTTGGGCCAGTAACAATGAGCAGTTCTTC
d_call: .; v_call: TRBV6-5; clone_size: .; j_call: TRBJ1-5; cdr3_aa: CASNPGRDSNQPQHF; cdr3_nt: TGTGCCAGCAACCCTGGGAGAGATAGCAATCAGCCCCAGCATTTT
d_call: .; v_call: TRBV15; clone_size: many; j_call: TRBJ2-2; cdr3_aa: CATSRAGANTGELFF; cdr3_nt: TGTGCCACCAGCAGAGCGGGAGCGAACACCGGGGAGCTGTTTTTT
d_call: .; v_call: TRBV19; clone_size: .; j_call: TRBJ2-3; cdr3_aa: CASSITRDTDTQYF; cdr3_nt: TGTGCCAGTAGTATCACTAGGGACACAGATACGCAGTATTTT
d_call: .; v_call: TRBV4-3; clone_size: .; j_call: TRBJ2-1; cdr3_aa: CASSQARLGGGYEQFF; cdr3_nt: TGCGCCAGCAGCCAAGCCCGACTAGGGGGCGGATATGAGCAGTTCTTC
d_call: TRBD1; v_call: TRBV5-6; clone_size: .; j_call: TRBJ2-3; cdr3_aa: CASEETGSDTQYF; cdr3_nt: TGTGCCAGCGAGGAGACAGGGTCAGATACGCAGTATTTT
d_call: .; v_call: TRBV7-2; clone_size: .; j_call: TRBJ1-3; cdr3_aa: CASSTIRGSSGNTIYF; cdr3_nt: TGTGCCAGCAGCACGATCAGGGGATCCTCTGGAAACACCATATATTTT
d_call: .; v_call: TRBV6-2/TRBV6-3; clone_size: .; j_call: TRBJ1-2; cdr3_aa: CASSSLAYYGYTF; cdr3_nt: TGTGCCAGCAGCTCGCTAGCCTACTATGGCTACACCTTC
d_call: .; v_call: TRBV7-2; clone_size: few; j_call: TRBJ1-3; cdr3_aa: CASSLASGTGNTIYF; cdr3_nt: TGTGCCAGCAGCTTAGCCTCGGGGACTGGAAACACCATATATTTT
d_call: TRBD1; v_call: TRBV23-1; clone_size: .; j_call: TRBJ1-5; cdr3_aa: CAQNLRTGENQPQHF; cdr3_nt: TGCGCTCAGAACCTCCGGACAGGGGAAAATCAGCCCCAGCATTTT
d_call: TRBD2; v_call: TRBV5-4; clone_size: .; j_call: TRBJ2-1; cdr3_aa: CASSPPGGQRNEQFF; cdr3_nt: TGTGCCAGCAGCCCACCGGGGGGGCAACGGAATGAGCAGTTCTTC
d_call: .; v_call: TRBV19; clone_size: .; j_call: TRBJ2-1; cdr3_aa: CASSISPIRGNEQFF; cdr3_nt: TGTGCCAGTAGTATATCACCAATACGAGGTAATGAGCAGTTCTTC
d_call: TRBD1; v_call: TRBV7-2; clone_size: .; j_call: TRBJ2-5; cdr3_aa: CASSSPVPGQGGETQYF; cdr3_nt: TGTGCCAGCAGCTCACCAGTCCCGGGACAGGGTGGGGAGACCCAGTACTTC
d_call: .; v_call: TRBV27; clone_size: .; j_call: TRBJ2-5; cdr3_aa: CASRGAGVGETQYF; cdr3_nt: TGTGCCAGCAGGGGGGCGGGAGTAGGAGAGACCCAGTACTTC
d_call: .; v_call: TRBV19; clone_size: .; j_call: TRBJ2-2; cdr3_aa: CASKARGTGELFF; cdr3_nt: TGTGCCAGTAAGGCAAGGGGTACCGGGGAGCTGTTTTTT
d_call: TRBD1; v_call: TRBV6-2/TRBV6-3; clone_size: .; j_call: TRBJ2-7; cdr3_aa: CASSYGRGYEQYF; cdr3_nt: TGTGCCAGCAGTTACGGCAGGGGGTACGAGCAGTACTTC
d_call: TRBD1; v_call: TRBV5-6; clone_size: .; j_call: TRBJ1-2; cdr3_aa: CASSLRDRVGYTF; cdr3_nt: TGTGCCAGCAGCTTGAGGGACAGGGTTGGCTACACCTTC
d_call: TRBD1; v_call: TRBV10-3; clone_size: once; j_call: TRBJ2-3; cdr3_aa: CAISGTGVITDTQYF; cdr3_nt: TGTGCCATCAGTGGGACAGGGGTAATCACAGATACGCAGTATTTT
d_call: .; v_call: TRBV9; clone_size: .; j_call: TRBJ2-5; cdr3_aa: CASSVEVGKTQYF; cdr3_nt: TGTGCCAGCAGCGTAGAGGTCGGGAAGACCCAGTACTTC
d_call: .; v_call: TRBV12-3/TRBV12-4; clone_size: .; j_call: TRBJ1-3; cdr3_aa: CASRSVLYTIYF; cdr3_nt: TGTGCCAGCAGGAGCGTTTTGTACACCATATATTTT
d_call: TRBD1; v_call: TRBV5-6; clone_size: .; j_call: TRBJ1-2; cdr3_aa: CASSKDRDYGYTF; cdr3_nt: TGTGCCAGCAGCAAGGACAGGGACTATGGCTACACCTTC
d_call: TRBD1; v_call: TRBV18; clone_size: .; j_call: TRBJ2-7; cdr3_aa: CASSIQGSSYEQYF; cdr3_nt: TGTGCCAGCTCAATACAGGGGTCCTCCTACGAGCAGTACTTC
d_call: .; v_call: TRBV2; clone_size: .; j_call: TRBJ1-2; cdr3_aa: CASSEGQAINYGYTF; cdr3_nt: TGTGCCAGCAGTGAAGGGCAGGCGATCAACTATGGCTACACCTTC
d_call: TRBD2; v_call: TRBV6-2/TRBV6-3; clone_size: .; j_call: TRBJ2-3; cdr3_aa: CASSFSGSREDTQYF; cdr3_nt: TGTGCCAGCAGCTTTAGCGGGAGCCGAGAAGATACGCAGTATTTT